Shown below are 2 T cell receptor beta chains from a single sample sequenced in a study of PD-1 blockade in classical Hodgkin lymphoma. The assay was immunoSEQ multiplex PCR, and TCRdb's table has in-frame clones only and misses some. This table has some 100,000 clones, roughly 92% appearing once. Each patient's relapse followed autologous stem cell transplantation, and brentuximab vedotin exposure varied. Material: peripheral blood mononuclear cells (PBMCs), obtained at baseline. The receptors stem from a human donor with classical Hodgkin lymphoma.

The rearrangement uses TRBV6-6 and TRBJ2-2; unclear D gene. Germline V gene data show CDR1 as MNHNY and CDR2 as SVGAGI (reference sequence). The V gene lost 4 bases and the J gene lost 11 bases, with 11 bases spanning the gap. CDR3 size: 12 residues. CDR3 sequence (DNA): TGTGCCAGCAGTTCCGGCGGAGCCGAGCTGTTTTTT. This translates into CASSSGGAELFF.

This clone was recorded once. This rearrangement joins TRBV18 to TRBJ1-3; 8 bases line up with TRBD1. This CDR3 has 15 residues. J gave up 5 bases and V 3 bases, and 6 bases lay outside the gene matches. CDR1 is KGHSH, CDR2 LQKENI, per germline. CDR3 coding DNA: TGTGCCAGCTCACCCGGCTCAGGGGGCCGAAACACCATATATTTT. Translation gives CASSPGSGGRNTIYF. Complete variable domain (other parts from reference TRBV18 and TRBJ1-3): NAGVMQNPRHLVRRRGQEARLRCSPMKGHSHVYWYRQLPEEGLKFMVYLQKENIIDESGMPKERFSAEFPKEGPSILRIQQVVRGDSAAYFCASSPGSGGRNTIYFGEGSWLTVV.